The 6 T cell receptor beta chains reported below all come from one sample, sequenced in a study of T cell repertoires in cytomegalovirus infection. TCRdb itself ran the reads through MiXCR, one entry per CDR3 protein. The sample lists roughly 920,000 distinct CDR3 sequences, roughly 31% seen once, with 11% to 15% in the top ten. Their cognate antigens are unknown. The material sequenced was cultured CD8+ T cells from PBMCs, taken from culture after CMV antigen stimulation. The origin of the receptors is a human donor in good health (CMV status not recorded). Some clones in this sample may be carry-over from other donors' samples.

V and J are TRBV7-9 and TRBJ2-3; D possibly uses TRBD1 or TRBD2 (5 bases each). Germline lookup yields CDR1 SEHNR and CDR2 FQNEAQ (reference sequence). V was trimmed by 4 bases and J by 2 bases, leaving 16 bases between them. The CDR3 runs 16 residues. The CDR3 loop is CASSSPISGPTDTQYF. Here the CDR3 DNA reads TGTGCCAGCAGCTCTCCGATCTCGGGGCCCACAGATACGCAGTATTTT.

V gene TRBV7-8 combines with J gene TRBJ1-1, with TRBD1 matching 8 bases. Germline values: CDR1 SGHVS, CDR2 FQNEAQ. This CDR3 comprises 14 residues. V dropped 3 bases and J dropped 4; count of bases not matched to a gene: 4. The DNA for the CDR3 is TGTGCCAGCAGCTTTGACAGGGGAAGCACTGAAGCTTTCTTT. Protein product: CASSFDRGSTEAFF.

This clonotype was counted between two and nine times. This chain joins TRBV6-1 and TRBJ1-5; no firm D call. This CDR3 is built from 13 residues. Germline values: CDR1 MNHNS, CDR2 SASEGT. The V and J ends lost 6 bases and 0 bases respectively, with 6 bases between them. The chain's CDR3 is CASRGHSNQPQHF. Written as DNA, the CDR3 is TGTGCCAGCAGAGGCCATAGCAATCAGCCCCAGCATTTT.

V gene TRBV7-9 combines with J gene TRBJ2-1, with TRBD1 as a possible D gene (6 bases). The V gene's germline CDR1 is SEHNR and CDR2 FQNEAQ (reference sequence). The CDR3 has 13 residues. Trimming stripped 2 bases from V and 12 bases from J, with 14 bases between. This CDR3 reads CASSLPQGGRQFF. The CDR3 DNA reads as TGTGCCAGCAGCTTACCACAGGGTGGGAGGCAGTTCTTC. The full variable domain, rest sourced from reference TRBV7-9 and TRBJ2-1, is DTGVSQNPRHKITKRGQNVTFRCDPISEHNRLYWYRQTLGQGPEFLTYFQNEAQLEKSRLLSDRFSAERPKGSFSTLEIQRTEQGDSAMYLCASSLPQGGRQFFGPGTRLTVL.

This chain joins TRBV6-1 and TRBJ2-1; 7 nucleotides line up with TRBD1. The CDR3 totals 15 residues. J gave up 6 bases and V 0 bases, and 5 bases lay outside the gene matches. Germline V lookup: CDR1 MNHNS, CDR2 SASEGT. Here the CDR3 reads CASSEARGQGNEQFF. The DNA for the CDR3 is TGTGCCAGCAGTGAAGCAAGGGGGCAAGGCAATGAGCAGTTCTTC.

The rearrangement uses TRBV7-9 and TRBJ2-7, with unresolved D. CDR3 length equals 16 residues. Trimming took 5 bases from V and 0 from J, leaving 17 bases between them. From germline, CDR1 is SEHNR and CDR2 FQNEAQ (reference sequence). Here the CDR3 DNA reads TGTGCCAGCAGCCCCGAGGTTTCCGGCCACTCCTACGAGCAGTACGTC. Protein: CASSPEVSGHSYEQYV.